This T cell receptor (beta chain) emerged from a study of CD8 T cells in Susac syndrome. It was with random hexamers that 0.5 to 1 ug RNA was reverse transcribed. MiXCR, run by TCRdb on the immunoSEQ multiplex PCR reads, gives a single entry per CDR3 protein. The table shows fewer than 200,000 distinct CDR3 sequences, with 85% to 95% occurring only once. Multiple sclerosis controls were treatment-naive patients with stable or active relapsing-remitting disease. This clonotype was obtained from a human donor with multiple sclerosis. Material for sequencing was CD8+ T cells from PBMCs.

CDR3 amino acids: CASRGTGEGGELFF. The CDR3 DNA follows: TGTGCCAGCAGAGGGACAGGGGAAGGCGGGGAGCTGTTTTTT. The gene calls are TRBV28 and TRBJ2-2, with TRBD1 matching 10 bases. The CDR3 contains 14 residues. J gave up 7 bases and V 6 bases, and 5 bases lay outside the gene matches. Germline-derived CDR1 and CDR2 are MDHEN and SYDVKM.